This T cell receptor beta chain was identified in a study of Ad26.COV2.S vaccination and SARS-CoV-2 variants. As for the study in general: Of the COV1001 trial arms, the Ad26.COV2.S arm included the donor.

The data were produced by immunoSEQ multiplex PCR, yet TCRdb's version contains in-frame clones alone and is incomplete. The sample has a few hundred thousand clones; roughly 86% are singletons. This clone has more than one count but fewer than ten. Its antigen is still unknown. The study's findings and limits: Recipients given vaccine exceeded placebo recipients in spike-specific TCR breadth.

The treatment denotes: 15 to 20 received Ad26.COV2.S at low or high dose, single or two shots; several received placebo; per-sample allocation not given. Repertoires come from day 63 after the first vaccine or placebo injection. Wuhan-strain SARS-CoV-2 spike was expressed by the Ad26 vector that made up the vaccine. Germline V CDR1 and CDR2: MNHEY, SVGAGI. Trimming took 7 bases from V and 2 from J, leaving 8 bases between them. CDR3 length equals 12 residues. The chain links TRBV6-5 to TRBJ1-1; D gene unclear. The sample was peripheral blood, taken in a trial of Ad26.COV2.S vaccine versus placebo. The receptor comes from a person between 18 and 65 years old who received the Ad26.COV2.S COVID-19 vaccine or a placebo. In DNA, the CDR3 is TGTGCCAGCACCAGCTTTAACACTGAAGCTTTCTTT. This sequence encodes CASTSFNTEAFF.